The 17 T cell receptor beta chains presented below share a single source sample, sequenced in a study of T cell responses to AZD1222 COVID-19 vaccine. Libraries were prepared by immunoSEQ multiplex PCR; TCRdb keeps only in-frame clonotypes and omits some of them. The data contain tens of thousands of clones, less than 90% of them singletons. Sequencing used peripheral blood, obtained 28 days after the second AZD1222 dose. All receptors derive from an adult who received the AZD1222 COVID-19 vaccine.

This rearrangement joins TRBV12-3 or TRBV12-4 to TRBJ1-2, with D possibly TRBD1 on 6 matching bases. Between the trimmed V and J ends, which lost 2 bases and 8 bases, there was a span of 12 bases. This CDR3 spans 13 amino acids. The CDR3 region has the DNA TGTGCCAGCAGTTTATTAGGGGGTATGGGCTACACCTTC. Its protein is CASSLLGGMGYTF.

The chain uses TRBV15 and TRBJ2-1, with 7 bases matching TRBD1. Trimming took 5 bases from V and 15 from J; bases not matched to a gene: 10. This CDR3 is 12 amino acids long. Per the germline V gene, CDR1 is LNHNV and CDR2 is YYDKDF (reference sequence). CDR3 loop: CATSAMTGKTFF. The CDR3 DNA is TGTGCCACCAGCGCCATGACAGGGAAGACGTTCTTC. Supplemented by reference TRBV15 and TRBJ2-1, the full variable domain reads DAMVIQNPRYQVTQFGKPVTLSCSQTLNHNVMYWYQQKSSQAPKLLFHYYDKDFNNEADTPDNFQSRRPNTSFCFLDIRSPGLGDTAMYLCATSAMTGKTFFGPGTRLTVL.

The chain couples TRBV27 to TRBJ1-2; 7 bases are a match to TRBD1. V trimming: 5 bases; J trimming: 4 bases; junction bases outside the gene matches: 10. The CDR3 runs to 15 residues. CDR1 and CDR2 (germline): MNHEY, SMNVEV (reference sequence). This CDR3 is CASSPRGLGFYGYTF. The CDR3 DNA reads as TGTGCCAGCAGTCCCAGGGGGTTGGGGTTCTATGGCTACACCTTC.

The chain combines TRBV18 with TRBJ1-2, with 7 bases aligning to TRBD1. Trimming removed 3 bases from V and 6 bases from J; junction bases left unmatched: 10. Looked up from germline, CDR1 is KGHSH and CDR2 is LQKENI. The CDR3 runs to 15 residues. Written as DNA, the CDR3 is TGTGCCAGCTCACCTATAGGACAGGTACAGCATGGCTACACCTTC. The encoded protein is CASSPIGQVQHGYTF.

The chain is built from TRBV23-1 and TRBJ2-5, with 10 nucleotides matching TRBD2. TRBV23-1 is identified as an open reading frame with a role that is uncertain. The CDR3 loop spans 15 amino acids. With 5 bases clipped from V and 3 bases from J, the junction kept 6 bases outside the gene matches. The CDR3 DNA is TGCGCCAGCAGTGGTAGCGGGGGGTTCAAAGAGACCCAGTACTTC. This encodes CASSGSGGFKETQYF.

The chain links TRBV9 to TRBJ1-1, with D perhaps TRBD1 (6 bases). The ends were cut back, 3 bases at V and 4 bases at J, with 13 bases in the middle. The CDR3 length is 14 residues. Germline-derived CDR1 and CDR2 are SGDLS and YYNGEE. As DNA, the CDR3 is TGTGCCAGCAGCGGAACCTTGGGGGCCACTGAAGCTTTCTTT. Encoded protein: CASSGTLGATEAFF.

V usage is TRBV4-2 and J usage is TRBJ1-2; TRBD1 aligns across 9 bases. The CDR3 is 16 residues long. Germline V CDR1 and CDR2: LGHNA, YNFKEQ. Losses at the gene ends were 1 base for V and 7 bases for J; bases not matched to a gene: 10. In DNA form, the CDR3 reads TGTGCCAGCAGCCAAGCACCACAGGGGGCACAGAGTGGCTACACCTTC. It yields the protein CASSQAPQGAQSGYTF.

The chain has TRBV2 and TRBJ1-5, with 8 bases aligning to TRBD1. Germline CDR1 SNHLY, CDR2 FYNNEI. The trim removed 5 bases at V and 6 bases at J, leaving 6 bases unmatched. The CDR3 extends over 14 amino acids. In DNA, the CDR3 is TGTGCCAGCAGTCGGGACAGGCGCTTTCAGCCCCAGCATTTT. This codes for CASSRDRRFQPQHF.

The chain has TRBV7-2 and TRBJ1-1; the D gene is possibly TRBD1 (6 bases). Trimming pared 1 base from V and 4 bases from J, leaving 7 bases between. Germline values: CDR1 SGHTA, CDR2 FQGNSA. The CDR3 is 13 amino acids. The CDR3 nucleotides are TGTGCCAGCAGCTTAGGGACAGCCACTGAAGCTTTCTTT. It yields the protein CASSLGTATEAFF.

J is TRBJ1-5 and V is TRBV7-2; D unclear. Germline V gene lookup returns CDR1 SGHTA and CDR2 FQGNSA. The V and J ends lost 0 bases and 2 bases respectively, with 5 bases between them. The CDR3 has 14 amino acids. CDR3 region: CASSLALGNQPQHF. CDR3 in DNA: TGTGCCAGCAGCTTAGCCCTGGGCAATCAGCCCCAGCATTTT.

V gene TRBV18 combines with J gene TRBJ1-1, with 9 positions matching TRBD1. The length of the CDR3 is 16 residues. Germline V gene data show CDR1 as KGHSH and CDR2 as LQKENI. Trimming cost V 3 bases and J 3 bases; bases outside gene matches: 8. CDR3 in amino acids: CASSPTGGGRDTEAFF. The CDR3 DNA follows: TGTGCCAGCTCACCCACAGGGGGCGGAAGGGACACTGAAGCTTTCTTT.

The CDR3 loop is CASTRGAFSGNTIYF. CDR3 sequence (DNA): TGTGCCAGCACCCGGGGCGCCTTCTCTGGAAACACCATATATTTT. The rearrangement joins TRBV6-5 to TRBJ1-3; D possibly corresponds to TRBD1 (5 bases). V was cut by 7 bases and J by 0 bases, with 13 bases left in between. The CDR3 is made up of 15 amino acids. CDR1 and CDR2 (germline): MNHEY, SVGAGI.

The chain is built from TRBV2 and TRBJ2-7, with D unclear. The V and J ends lost 5 bases and 4 bases respectively, with 9 bases between them. Germline CDR1 and CDR2: SNHLY and FYNNEI. This CDR3 region has 12 residues. The CDR3 nucleotides are TGTGCCAGCAGTCAACTGGAATACGAGCAGTACTTC. This encodes CASSQLEYEQYF.

The chain uses TRBV9 and TRBJ2-2; D might be TRBD2 (5 bases). The germline CDR1 and CDR2 sequences are SGDLS and YYNGEE. V was shortened by 4 bases and J by 1 base, with 11 bases between the two germline ends. The CDR3 is 15 residues long. CDR3 residues: CASSHTGKNTGELFF. CDR3 bases: TGTGCCAGCAGCCATACCGGGAAGAACACCGGGGAGCTGTTTTTT.

This chain joins TRBV3-1 (or the pseudogene TRBV3-2) and TRBJ1-4, with a tentative D call TRBD1 (5 bases). V was pared by 3 bases and J by 1 base, with 6 bases between. CDR1 LGHDT and CDR2 YNNKEL come from the germline V gene (reference sequence). CDR3 length: 14 residues. The CDR3: CASSHTGTNEKLFF. As DNA, the CDR3 is TGTGCCAGCAGCCACACAGGAACTAATGAAAAACTGTTTTTT.

This chain uses TRBV11-2 with TRBJ2-7; D is tentatively TRBD1 or TRBD2 (5 bases each). Trimming cost V 6 bases and J 10 bases, with 19 bases left between them. The CDR3 has 13 residues. Looked up from germline, CDR1 is SGHAT and CDR2 is FQNNGV. The CDR3 nucleotides are TGTGCCAGCAGTAACACACCTCAGGGAGTTCAGTACTTC. Translating gives CASSNTPQGVQYF.

The CDR3 DNA reads TGTGCCAGTAGTCATTTGATCGTTCGGGGCGCTAACTATGGCTACACCTTC. It encodes CASSHLIVRGANYGYTF. The rearrangement links TRBV19 to TRBJ1-2; weak D call: TRBD1 (5 bases). Trimming stripped 5 bases from V and 0 bases from J, with 19 bases between. The length of the CDR3 is 17 residues. Germline-derived CDR1 and CDR2 are LNHDA and SQIVND (reference sequence).